A selection of T cell receptor beta chains follows, all from one sample in a study of T cell repertoires in cytomegalovirus infection. TCRdb itself ran the reads through MiXCR, one entry per CDR3 protein. The data contain about 900,000 distinct CDR3 sequences, approximately 33% of them seen just once; the ten biggest clones take up roughly 13%. The antigens for these receptors are not known. The input for sequencing was cultured CD8+ T cells from PBMCs, taken from culture after CMV antigen stimulation. The receptors stem from a human donor in good health (CMV status not recorded). Some clones in this sample may be carry-over from other donors' samples. CDR3s include the opening cysteine and the closing phenylalanine or tryptophan. The D gene is left open where the match is weak. Not all rows give a size; the values are once, few, many and, for expanded clones, a class.

NA,TRBV6-1,TRBJ2-4,NA,CASSEVERRVNIQYF,TGTGCCAGCAGTGAAGTTGAGAGGCGGGTTAACATTCAGTACTTC
TRBD2,TRBV24-1,TRBJ2-1,many,CATSDSAGGFSSYNEQFF,TGTGCCACCAGTGATTCCGCGGGGGGCTTCAGCTCCTACAATGAGCAGTTCTTC
TRBD1,TRBV6-9,TRBJ2-5,few,CASSYFDRGRETQYF,TGTGCCAGCAGTTATTTTGACAGGGGGCGAGAGACCCAGTACTTC
TRBD1,TRBV6-1,TRBJ2-2,NA,CASSTRDRVLGGGELFF,TGTGCCAGCAGTACCCGGGACAGGGTCTTAGGAGGCGGGGAGCTGTTTTTT
NA,TRBV10-3,TRBJ1-3,NA,CAISESGSAGNTIYF,TGTGCCATCAGTGAGTCGGGGTCAGCCGGAAACACCATATATTTT
TRBD1,TRBV27,TRBJ2-3,few,CASRIRQGLGTDTQYF,TGTGCCAGCAGGATCCGACAGGGGCTTGGCACAGATACGCAGTATTTT
TRBD1,TRBV12-3/TRBV12-4,TRBJ2-5,NA,CASRGTEETQYF,TGTGCCAGCAGGGGGACAGAAGAGACCCAGTACTTC
NA,TRBV5-5,TRBJ2-7,NA,CASSLEAYWGYEQYF,TGTGCCAGCAGCTTGGAGGCCTACTGGGGATACGAGCAGTACTTC
TRBD2,TRBV12-3/TRBV12-4,TRBJ2-2,NA,CASKIAGGIELFF,TGTGCCAGCAAGATAGCGGGGGGTATCGAGCTGTTTTTT
NA,TRBV7-2,TRBJ1-1,many,CASSIDNLGTEAFF,TGTGCCAGCAGCATCGACAATCTGGGGACTGAAGCTTTCTTT
NA,TRBV7-6,TRBJ1-1,many,CASSLEVDLIQVGEAFF,TGTGCCAGCAGCTTAGAGGTGGACTTAATCCAGGTGGGTGAAGCTTTCTTT
NA,TRBV6-6,TRBJ2-7,few,CASTDTAYEQYF,TGTGCCAGCACCGACACCGCCTACGAGCAGTACTTC
NA,TRBV4-1,TRBJ1-5,few,CASSQAANQPQHF,TGCGCCAGCAGCCAAGCGGCAAATCAGCCCCAGCATTTT
NA,TRBV4-1,TRBJ1-5,NA,CASSQEEVSNQPQHF,TGCGCCAGCAGCCAAGAGGAAGTTAGCAATCAGCCCCAGCATTTT
NA,TRBV25-1,TRBJ2-1,NA,CASSWGSEEQFF,TGTGCCAGCAGTTGGGGGTCGGAGGAGCAGTTCTTC
TRBD2,TRBV6-5,TRBJ2-3,few,CASSPGTSEYTDTQYF,TGTGCCAGCAGTCCCGGGACTAGTGAATACACAGATACGCAGTATTTT
NA,TRBV5-1,TRBJ2-3,NA,CASSVGPEETDTQYF,TGCGCCAGCAGCGTGGGACCGGAGGAAACAGATACGCAGTATTTT
TRBD2,TRBV7-9,TRBJ2-5,few,CASSSRTSGEETQYF,TGTGCCAGCAGCTCTCGGACTAGCGGGGAGGAGACCCAGTACTTC
NA,TRBV20-1,TRBJ2-1,NA,CSARGDKTFYNEQFF,TGCAGTGCTAGAGGGGATAAGACCTTTTACAATGAGCAGTTCTTC
NA,TRBV7-2,TRBJ2-1,many,CASSLAPSGPNEQFF,TGTGCCAGCAGCTTAGCGCCGTCCGGTCCCAATGAGCAGTTCTTC
NA,TRBV12-3/TRBV12-4,TRBJ1-5,NA,CTSSFRPGGSPQHF,TGTACCAGCAGTTTCCGCCCCGGAGGGTCGCCCCAGCATTTT
NA,TRBV6-5,TRBJ2-7,few,CASHGAEAYEQYF,TGTGCCAGCCACGGGGCAGAAGCCTACGAGCAGTACTTC
NA,TRBV7-9,TRBJ2-7,NA,CASSLPDGGAEQYF,TGTGCCAGCAGCTTACCAGACGGAGGGGCCGAGCAGTACTTC
NA,TRBV7-2,TRBJ2-3,NA,CASSGPRERTDTQYF,TGTGCCAGCAGCGGCCCAAGGGAACGCACAGATACGCAGTATTTT
NA,TRBV7-2,TRBJ2-1,NA,CASSQIGRIGPYNEQFF,TGTGCCAGCAGCCAGATTGGGCGGATCGGGCCTTACAATGAGCAGTTCTTC
TRBD1,TRBV29-1,TRBJ1-1,few,CSLRKQGRAEAFF,TGCAGCCTACGAAAACAGGGGCGCGCTGAAGCTTTCTTT
TRBD1,TRBV7-6,TRBJ1-3,NA,CASLGQGATGNTIYF,TGTGCCAGCCTTGGTCAGGGGGCGACTGGAAACACCATATATTTT
TRBD1,TRBV7-6,TRBJ1-1,many,CASSPRTGMNTEAFF,TGTGCCAGCAGCCCTCGGACAGGGATGAACACTGAAGCTTTCTTT
NA,TRBV9,TRBJ1-2,few,CASSGSLHYTF,TGTGCCAGCAGCGGGAGCCTGCACTACACCTTC
TRBD1,TRBV7-6,TRBJ2-1,NA,CASSTKGAFYNEQFF,TGTGCCAGCAGCACGAAGGGGGCGTTCTACAATGAGCAGTTCTTC
TRBD1,TRBV19,TRBJ2-5,NA,CASSPRRGDRRRSETQYF,TGTGCCAGTAGTCCCCGGAGAGGGGACAGGAGGCGATCAGAGACCCAGTACTTC
NA,TRBV12-3/TRBV12-4,TRBJ2-3,many,CASSFQQGSQDTQYF,TGTGCCAGCAGTTTTCAGCAGGGGTCCCAAGATACGCAGTATTTT
NA,TRBV13,TRBJ2-7,NA,CASSFTGGDYEQYF,TGTGCCAGCAGCTTCACGGGGGGCGATTACGAGCAGTACTTC
TRBD1,TRBV2,TRBJ2-6,NA,CAIPGQGIIGANVLTF,TGTGCCATTCCGGGACAGGGGATTATTGGGGCCAACGTCCTGACTTTC
TRBD2,TRBV7-9,TRBJ2-1,NA,CASSGSGEGEQFF,TGTGCCAGCAGCGGGAGCGGGGAGGGTGAGCAGTTCTTC
NA,TRBV24-1,TRBJ1-5,NA,CATGESDSNQPQHF,TGTGCCACCGGGGAGAGTGATAGCAATCAGCCCCAGCATTTT
TRBD2,TRBV6-5,TRBJ2-5,few,CASSSVAGGSQETQYF,TGTGCCAGCAGTTCCGTAGCGGGGGGGTCCCAAGAGACCCAGTACTTC
TRBD1,TRBV14,TRBJ2-2,few,CASSQPWGQGRTGELFF,TGTGCCAGCAGCCAACCTTGGGGACAGGGGCGGACCGGGGAGCTGTTTTTT
TRBD1,TRBV6-2/TRBV6-3,TRBJ1-5,many,CASSSGTGGNQPQHF,TGTGCCAGCAGTTCCGGGACAGGGGGCAATCAGCCCCAGCATTTT
TRBD1,TRBV7-9,TRBJ2-3,NA,CASSTTPGQGYTDTQYF,TGTGCCAGCAGCACAACACCGGGACAGGGATACACAGATACGCAGTATTTT